This TCR beta chain stems from a study of response to subunit inactivated influenza vaccine. CDR1 DFQATT and CDR2 SNEGSKA come from the germline V gene (reference sequence). The CDR3 totals 15 residues. The V segment lost 4 bases and the J segment 6 bases; nucleotides outside the gene matches: 10. Study-level findings and limits: The authors put forward the suggestion that each seasonal influenza vaccination may bring in only a limited number of new T cells.

TCRdb processed the RT-PCR reads anew with MiXCR; each CDR3 protein has one entry. The sample lists fewer than 550,000 distinct CDR3 sequences; around 25% were seen once. This clonotype appeared a few times. Antigen: not known. The receptor comes from a man between 45 and 60 years old who received an inactivated influenza vaccine. The V and J genes are TRBV20-1 and TRBJ2-1; 9 bases match TRBD1. Material: CD4+ T cells sorted from PBMCs, obtained about 5 days after vaccination. The chain's CDR3 is CSATRSGQGLNEQFF. Here the CDR3 DNA reads TGCAGTGCTACCAGATCGGGACAGGGTCTCAATGAGCAGTTCTTC.